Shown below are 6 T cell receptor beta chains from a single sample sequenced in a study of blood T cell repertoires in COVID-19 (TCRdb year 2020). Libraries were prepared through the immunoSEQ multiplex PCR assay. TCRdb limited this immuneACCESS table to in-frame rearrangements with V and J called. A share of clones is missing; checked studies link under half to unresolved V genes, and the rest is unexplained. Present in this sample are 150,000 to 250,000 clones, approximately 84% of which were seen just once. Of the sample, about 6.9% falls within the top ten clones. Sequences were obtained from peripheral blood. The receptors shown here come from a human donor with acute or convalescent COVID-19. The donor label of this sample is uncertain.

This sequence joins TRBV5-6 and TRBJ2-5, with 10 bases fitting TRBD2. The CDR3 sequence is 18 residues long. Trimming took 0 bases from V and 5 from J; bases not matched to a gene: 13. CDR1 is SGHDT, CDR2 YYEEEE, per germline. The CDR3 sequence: CASSLEAASGRISETQYF. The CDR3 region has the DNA TGTGCCAGCAGCTTGGAGGCTGCTAGCGGGAGAATTTCGGAGACCCAGTACTTC.

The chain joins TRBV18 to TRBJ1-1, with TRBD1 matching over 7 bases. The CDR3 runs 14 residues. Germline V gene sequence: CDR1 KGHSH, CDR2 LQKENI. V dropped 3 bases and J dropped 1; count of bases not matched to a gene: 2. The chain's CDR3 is CASSPTGQNTEAFF. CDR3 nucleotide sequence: TGTGCCAGCTCACCGACAGGGCAGAACACTGAAGCTTTCTTT.

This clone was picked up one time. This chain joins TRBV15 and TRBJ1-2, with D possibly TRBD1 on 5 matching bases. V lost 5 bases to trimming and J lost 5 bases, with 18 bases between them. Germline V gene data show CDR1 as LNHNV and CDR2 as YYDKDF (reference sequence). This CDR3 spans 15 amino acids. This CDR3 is CATSSLRGERYGYTF. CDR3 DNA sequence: TGTGCCACCAGCTCTCTCCGGGGGGAGAGATATGGCTACACCTTC. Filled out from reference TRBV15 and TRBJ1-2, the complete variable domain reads DAMVIQNPRYQVTQFGKPVTLSCSQTLNHNVMYWYQQKSSQAPKLLFHYYDKDFNNEADTPDNFQSRRPNTSFCFLDIRSPGLGDTAMYLCATSSLRGERYGYTFGSGTRLTVV.

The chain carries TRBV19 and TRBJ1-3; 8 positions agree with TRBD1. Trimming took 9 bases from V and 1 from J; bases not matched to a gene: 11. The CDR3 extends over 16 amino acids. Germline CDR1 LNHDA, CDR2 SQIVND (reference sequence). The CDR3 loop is CASSGTGRQSGNTIYF. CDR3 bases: TGTGCCAGCAGCGGGACAGGCAGACAATCTGGAAACACCATATATTTT. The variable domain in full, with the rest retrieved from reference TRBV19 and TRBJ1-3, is DGGITQSPKYLFRKEGQNVTLSCEQNLNHDAMYWYRQDPGQGLRLIYYSQIVNDFQKGDIAEGYSVSREKKESFPLTVTSAQKNPTAFYLCASSGTGRQSGNTIYFGEGSWLTVV.

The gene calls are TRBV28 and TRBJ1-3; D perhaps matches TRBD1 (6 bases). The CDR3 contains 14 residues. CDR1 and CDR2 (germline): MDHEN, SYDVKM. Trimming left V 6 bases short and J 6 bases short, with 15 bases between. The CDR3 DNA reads TGTGCCAGCAGACCCTCCGGGACAACAAACACCATATATTTT. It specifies CASRPSGTTNTIYF.

This CDR3 is CASSLEGAKGNTIYF. Here the CDR3 DNA reads TGTGCCAGCAGTTTGGAGGGGGCGAAGGGAAACACCATATATTTT. The rearrangement joins TRBV28 to TRBJ1-3, with 7 bases identical to TRBD1. This CDR3 comprises 15 residues. Trimming took 3 bases from V and 4 from J; bases not matched to a gene: 6. CDR1 is MDHEN, CDR2 SYDVKM, per germline.